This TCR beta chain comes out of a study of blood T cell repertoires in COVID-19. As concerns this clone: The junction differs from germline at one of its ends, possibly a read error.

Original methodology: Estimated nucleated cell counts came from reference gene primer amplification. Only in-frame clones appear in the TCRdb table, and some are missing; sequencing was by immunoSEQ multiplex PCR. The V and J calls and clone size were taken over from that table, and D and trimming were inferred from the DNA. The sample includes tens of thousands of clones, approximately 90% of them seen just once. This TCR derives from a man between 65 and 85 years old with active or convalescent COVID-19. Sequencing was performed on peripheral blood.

The CDR3 DNA follows: TGTGCCAGCAGCTCTAACAGGGTCATATTC. It specifies CASSSNRVIF. The V call is TRBV11-3, the J call TRBJ2-7, with a weak D call TRBD1 (6 bases). CDR3 length: 10 amino acids. Germline V lookup: CDR1 SGHNT, CDR2 YENEEA. Supplemented by reference TRBV11-3 and TRBJ2-7, the full variable domain reads EAGVVQSPRYKIIEKKQPVAFWCNPISGHNTLYWYLQNLGQGPELLIRYENEEAVDDSQLPKDRFSAERLKGVDSTLKIQPAELGDSAVYLCASSSNRVIFGPGTRLTVT.